This entry features one TCR beta chain sequence. Reverse transcription of about 0.5 to 1 ug RNA used random hexamers. The method of amplification for TCR beta CDR3 was immunoSEQ multiplex PCR, covering 54 Vbeta and 13 Jbeta. MiXCR, run by TCRdb on the immunoSEQ multiplex PCR reads, gives a single entry per CDR3 protein. Counted here are about 440,000 distinct CDR3 sequences, around 85% occurring once; the ten biggest clones make up more than 0.09%. This sample is drawn from a study of CD8 T cells in Susac syndrome. TCR beta sequences were obtained from blood CD8+ and CD4+ T cells. TEMRA cells were FACS-enriched, while CD8+ and CD4+ T cells were negatively isolated. The receptor comes from a human donor with multiple sclerosis. The sample consisted of CD8+ T cells from PBMCs.

The CDR3 reads CSARTGIHNEQFF. In DNA, the CDR3 is TGCAGTGCCCGGACAGGGATCCACAATGAGCAGTTCTTC. V is TRBV20-1 and J is TRBJ2-1; TRBD1 matches at 8 bases. This CDR3 region has 13 residues. The germline V gene encodes CDR1 DFQATT and CDR2 SNEGSKA (reference sequence). V trimming: 6 bases; J trimming: 5 bases; junction bases outside the gene matches: 6.